These 19 T cell receptor beta chains share one sample of origin, sequenced in a study of CD8+ T cells in alopecia areata. Extraction of RNA preceded its reverse transcription into cDNA, which served as the sequencing template. Some clones are missing from TCRdb's copy, which holds only in-frame ones; the method was immunoSEQ multiplex PCR. The repertoire includes about 180,000 clones, 40% to 65% of them detected once, and around a tenth sits in the top ten. Regarding treatment: oral pan-JAK inhibitor, 5-10 mg twice daily. Specimen: CD8+ T cells sorted from blood, collected at approximately week 51, from a patient treated with tofacitinib. The source of these receptors is a human donor with alopecia areata.

This clone was recorded a few times. One end of the junction is discordant with germline, which a read error may explain. The gene calls are TRBV20-1 and TRBJ1-2; no definite D call. CDR3 length equals 11 residues. Germline V gives CDR1 DFQATT, CDR2 SNEGSKA (reference sequence). CDR3 region: CSARVGIRDHF. CDR3 DNA sequence: TGCAGTGCTAGAGTCGGGATAAGAGACCATTTC.

This chain links TRBV5-1 with TRBJ2-7; 8 nucleotides align to TRBD1. Germline lookup yields CDR1 SGHRS and CDR2 YFSETQ. V shed 3 bases and J 3 bases; nucleotides not matched to a gene: 5. This CDR3 contains 14 residues. The CDR3 region is CASSSGTGFYEQYF. As DNA, the CDR3 is TGCGCCAGCAGCTCCGGGACAGGCTTCTACGAGCAGTACTTC.

The V and J genes are TRBV2 and TRBJ2-3, with D uncertain. Germline loops: CDR1 SNHLY, CDR2 FYNNEI. The CDR3 has 13 residues. The ends were cut back, 7 bases at V and 3 bases at J, with 11 bases in the middle. As DNA, the CDR3 is TGTGCCAGCATCGGGTCCGAAACAGATACGCAGTATTTT. It specifies CASIGSETDTQYF.

The chain combines TRBV2 with TRBJ2-1; possibly TRBD2 for D (6 bases). The CDR3 totals 16 residues. Per the germline V gene, CDR1 is SNHLY and CDR2 is FYNNEI. Deletions cut 6 bases from V and 6 bases from J, with 21 bases between. The CDR3 coding sequence is TGTGCCAGCAGAGTACAACCCGGGACTGGCCTCAATGAGCAGTTCTTC. Its protein product is CASRVQPGTGLNEQFF. The full variable domain, completed using reference TRBV2 and TRBJ2-1, is EPEVTQTPSHQVTQMGQEVILRCVPISNHLYFYWYRQILGQKVEFLVSFYNNEISEKSEIFDDQFSVERPDGSNFTLKIRSTKLEDSAMYFCASRVQPGTGLNEQFFGPGTRLTVL.

This clone came up a few times. The CDR3 spells CSVGQGLHEQFF. CDR3 nucleotides: TGCAGCGTTGGACAGGGTCTCCATGAGCAGTTCTTC. The chain uses TRBV29-1 and TRBJ2-1, with 7 bases identical to TRBD1. Germline values: CDR1 SQVTM, CDR2 ANQGSEA. There are 12 residues in the CDR3. V was clipped by 4 bases and J by 8 bases; unmatched bases: 5.

This rearrangement joins TRBV27 to TRBJ2-7; D might be TRBD2 (7 bases). CDR1 and CDR2 (germline): MNHEY, SMNVEV (reference sequence). V was cut by 0 bases and J by 3 bases, with 15 bases left in between. The CDR3 loop spans 16 amino acids. CDR3 coding DNA: TGTGCCAGCAGTTTATCGCCGGGGGGCAGCCGCTACGAGCAGTACTTC. Residues: CASSLSPGGSRYEQYF.

As regards this clone: At one end, the junction sequence differs from germline, possibly due to a read error. The CDR3 DNA is TGTGCCATCAGTGAGTCTCGCGGCTCTGGGGCCAACGTCCTGACTTTC. It is translated as CAISESRGSGANVLTF. The chain carries TRBV6-1 and TRBJ2-6, with D hard to call. This CDR3 region has 16 residues. The germline V gene encodes CDR1 MNHNS and CDR2 SASEGT.

This rearrangement joins TRBV7-6 to TRBJ2-7; no clear D gene. The CDR3 length is 12 residues. Per germline, CDR1 SGHVS and CDR2 FNYEAQ. V was shortened by 2 bases and J by 3 bases, with 5 bases between the two germline ends. The CDR3 DNA reads as TGTGCCAGCAGCTTATCACACTACGAGCAGTACTTC. Translating it yields CASSLSHYEQYF.

The sample holds a few counts of this clone. This CDR3 is CSVGGQGASEQFF. The DNA of the CDR3 is TGCAGCGTTGGAGGACAGGGGGCCAGTGAGCAGTTCTTC. This chain links TRBV29-1 with TRBJ2-1, with 11 bases lining up with TRBD1. The CDR3 extends over 13 amino acids. CDR1 is SQVTM and CDR2 is ANQGSEA in the germline V gene. Trimming removed 4 bases from V and 9 bases from J; junction bases left unmatched: 5.

The CDR3 region has the DNA TGTGCCAGCGGAAGCACTGAAGCTTTCTTT. This codes for CASGSTEAFF. The chain couples TRBV2 to TRBJ1-1, with D unresolved. The CDR3 length is 10 residues. CDR1 and CDR2 from the germline V gene are SNHLY and FYNNEI. V was shortened by 8 bases and J by 4 bases, with 5 bases between the two germline ends.

The V gene is TRBV4-3, the J gene TRBJ2-7, with 7 positions matching TRBD1. From germline, CDR1 is LGHNA and CDR2 YSLEER. This CDR3 spans 12 amino acids. CDR3 loop: CATGTVNNEQYF. DNA for the CDR3: TGCGCAACCGGGACAGTCAACAACGAGCAGTACTTC.

Judged by abundance, this clone is medium-sized. The V call is TRBV27, the J call TRBJ2-7; the D gene is possibly TRBD1 (6 bases). Trimming left V 0 bases short and J 3 bases short, with 9 bases between. This CDR3 spans 14 amino acids. CDR1 is MNHEY and CDR2 is SMNVEV in the germline V gene (reference sequence). The CDR3 nucleotides read TGTGCCAGCAGTTTATCCACAGGGTTCTACGAGCAGTACTTC. It encodes CASSLSTGFYEQYF.

The V call is TRBV18, the J call TRBJ2-7, with 8 positions matching TRBD2. Per the germline V gene, CDR1 is KGHSH and CDR2 is LQKENI. The junction had 4 bases not matched to a gene; V was cut back by 3 bases and J by 3 bases. The CDR3 has 14 residues. CDR3 sequence: CASSPLSGSYEQYF. CDR3 in DNA: TGTGCCAGCTCACCTCTAAGCGGGAGCTACGAGCAGTACTTC.

J is TRBJ2-5 and V is TRBV2; 8 nucleotides match TRBD2. J gave up 5 bases and V 6 bases, and 14 bases lay outside the gene matches. The germline CDR1 and CDR2 sequences are SNHLY and FYNNEI. The CDR3 is 16 amino acids. The CDR3 DNA is TGTGCCAGCAGCGAACATTTCGGGACTAGTAGTGAGACCCAGTACTTC. It is translated as CASSEHFGTSSETQYF.

This clone appeared a few times. The chain joins TRBV6-4 to TRBJ2-1; the D gene is possibly TRBD1 (5 bases). The CDR3 covers 15 residues. V was clipped by 0 bases and J by 8 bases, with 14 bases between them. Germline V gene data show CDR1 as MRHNA and CDR2 as SNTAGT. The CDR3 region has the DNA TGTGCCAGCAGTGACTCCAGTGGGGCTGGGGATGAGCAGTTCTTC. Encoded protein: CASSDSSGAGDEQFF.

The table lists this clone with a count of one. The chain uses TRBV30 and TRBJ2-1; weak D call: TRBD1 (7 bases). The germline V and J ends were trimmed by 0 bases and 10 bases, with 10 bases remaining between them. CDR1 is GTSNPN and CDR2 is SVGIG in the germline V gene (reference sequence). The CDR3 contains 12 residues. CDR3 amino acids: CAWSVQGREQFF. As DNA, the CDR3 is TGTGCCTGGAGTGTACAGGGGAGGGAGCAGTTCTTC.

The genes are TRBV29-1 and TRBJ1-1; a possible D gene is TRBD1 (6 bases). This CDR3 spans 13 amino acids. CDR1 is SQVTM and CDR2 is ANQGSEA in the germline V gene. Trimming pared 7 bases from V and 5 bases from J, leaving 17 bases between. This CDR3 reads CSARRGEGTEAFF. CDR3 DNA: TGCAGCGCCAGAAGGGGGGAAGGGACTGAAGCTTTCTTT.

V is TRBV5-1 and J is TRBJ2-7; D gene ambiguous. There are 13 residues in the CDR3. Trimming cost V 1 base and J 2 bases, with 7 bases left between them. The germline gives CDR1 SGHRS, CDR2 YFSETQ. The CDR3 DNA reads TGCGCCAGCAGCTTGATACAGACCTACGAGCAGTACTTC. This encodes CASSLIQTYEQYF.

The genes are TRBV30 and TRBJ1-2, with 7 bases aligning to TRBD1. This CDR3 region has 13 residues. Trimming removed 4 bases from V and 4 bases from J; junction bases left unmatched: 6. The germline gives CDR1 GTSNPN, CDR2 SVGIG (reference sequence). CDR3 nucleotides: TGTGCCTGGATACAGGGGACGGGCTATGGCTACACCTTC. Translation gives CAWIQGTGYGYTF. Looking up the rest from reference TRBV30 and TRBJ1-2 gives the full variable domain: SQTIHQWPATLVQPVGSPLSLECTVEGTSNPNLYWYRQAAGRGLQLLFYSVGIGQISSEVPQNLSASRPQDRQFILSSKKLLLSDSGFYLCAWIQGTGYGYTFGSGTRLTVV.